The clone carrying this T cell receptor beta chain was found a few times. The antigen is unknown. The sample is drawn from a study of blood T cells in healthy people across ages. This CDR3 is 17 amino acids long. V was pared by 2 bases and J by 1 base, with 12 bases between. Germline V lookup: CDR1 MNHEY, CDR2 SVGAGI. Study-level results: Unsorted PBMC input precluded a conclusive naive versus antigen-experienced comparison. Expanded clonotype changes were possibly confounded by unknown donor CMV status.

With a J-beta primer mix and a sample-barcoded 5' primer, a second PCR ran about 6 to 11 cycles. Every cDNA molecule bore a tag from a template-switch adaptor containing 12 random nucleotides. TCRdb recomputed calls from the 5' RACE reads with MiXCR, one row per CDR3 protein. Of roughly 500,000 distinct CDR3 sequences listed, roughly a quarter are singletons. V usage is TRBV6-5 and J usage is TRBJ2-6; the D is unclear. The sequenced sample consisted of blood. The sequence came from a woman aged 70-85 years in good health. CDR3 DNA sequence: TGTGCCAGCAGTTACGGCGAGACCCGTTCTGGGGCCAACGTCCTGACTTTC. It translates to CASSYGETRSGANVLTF.